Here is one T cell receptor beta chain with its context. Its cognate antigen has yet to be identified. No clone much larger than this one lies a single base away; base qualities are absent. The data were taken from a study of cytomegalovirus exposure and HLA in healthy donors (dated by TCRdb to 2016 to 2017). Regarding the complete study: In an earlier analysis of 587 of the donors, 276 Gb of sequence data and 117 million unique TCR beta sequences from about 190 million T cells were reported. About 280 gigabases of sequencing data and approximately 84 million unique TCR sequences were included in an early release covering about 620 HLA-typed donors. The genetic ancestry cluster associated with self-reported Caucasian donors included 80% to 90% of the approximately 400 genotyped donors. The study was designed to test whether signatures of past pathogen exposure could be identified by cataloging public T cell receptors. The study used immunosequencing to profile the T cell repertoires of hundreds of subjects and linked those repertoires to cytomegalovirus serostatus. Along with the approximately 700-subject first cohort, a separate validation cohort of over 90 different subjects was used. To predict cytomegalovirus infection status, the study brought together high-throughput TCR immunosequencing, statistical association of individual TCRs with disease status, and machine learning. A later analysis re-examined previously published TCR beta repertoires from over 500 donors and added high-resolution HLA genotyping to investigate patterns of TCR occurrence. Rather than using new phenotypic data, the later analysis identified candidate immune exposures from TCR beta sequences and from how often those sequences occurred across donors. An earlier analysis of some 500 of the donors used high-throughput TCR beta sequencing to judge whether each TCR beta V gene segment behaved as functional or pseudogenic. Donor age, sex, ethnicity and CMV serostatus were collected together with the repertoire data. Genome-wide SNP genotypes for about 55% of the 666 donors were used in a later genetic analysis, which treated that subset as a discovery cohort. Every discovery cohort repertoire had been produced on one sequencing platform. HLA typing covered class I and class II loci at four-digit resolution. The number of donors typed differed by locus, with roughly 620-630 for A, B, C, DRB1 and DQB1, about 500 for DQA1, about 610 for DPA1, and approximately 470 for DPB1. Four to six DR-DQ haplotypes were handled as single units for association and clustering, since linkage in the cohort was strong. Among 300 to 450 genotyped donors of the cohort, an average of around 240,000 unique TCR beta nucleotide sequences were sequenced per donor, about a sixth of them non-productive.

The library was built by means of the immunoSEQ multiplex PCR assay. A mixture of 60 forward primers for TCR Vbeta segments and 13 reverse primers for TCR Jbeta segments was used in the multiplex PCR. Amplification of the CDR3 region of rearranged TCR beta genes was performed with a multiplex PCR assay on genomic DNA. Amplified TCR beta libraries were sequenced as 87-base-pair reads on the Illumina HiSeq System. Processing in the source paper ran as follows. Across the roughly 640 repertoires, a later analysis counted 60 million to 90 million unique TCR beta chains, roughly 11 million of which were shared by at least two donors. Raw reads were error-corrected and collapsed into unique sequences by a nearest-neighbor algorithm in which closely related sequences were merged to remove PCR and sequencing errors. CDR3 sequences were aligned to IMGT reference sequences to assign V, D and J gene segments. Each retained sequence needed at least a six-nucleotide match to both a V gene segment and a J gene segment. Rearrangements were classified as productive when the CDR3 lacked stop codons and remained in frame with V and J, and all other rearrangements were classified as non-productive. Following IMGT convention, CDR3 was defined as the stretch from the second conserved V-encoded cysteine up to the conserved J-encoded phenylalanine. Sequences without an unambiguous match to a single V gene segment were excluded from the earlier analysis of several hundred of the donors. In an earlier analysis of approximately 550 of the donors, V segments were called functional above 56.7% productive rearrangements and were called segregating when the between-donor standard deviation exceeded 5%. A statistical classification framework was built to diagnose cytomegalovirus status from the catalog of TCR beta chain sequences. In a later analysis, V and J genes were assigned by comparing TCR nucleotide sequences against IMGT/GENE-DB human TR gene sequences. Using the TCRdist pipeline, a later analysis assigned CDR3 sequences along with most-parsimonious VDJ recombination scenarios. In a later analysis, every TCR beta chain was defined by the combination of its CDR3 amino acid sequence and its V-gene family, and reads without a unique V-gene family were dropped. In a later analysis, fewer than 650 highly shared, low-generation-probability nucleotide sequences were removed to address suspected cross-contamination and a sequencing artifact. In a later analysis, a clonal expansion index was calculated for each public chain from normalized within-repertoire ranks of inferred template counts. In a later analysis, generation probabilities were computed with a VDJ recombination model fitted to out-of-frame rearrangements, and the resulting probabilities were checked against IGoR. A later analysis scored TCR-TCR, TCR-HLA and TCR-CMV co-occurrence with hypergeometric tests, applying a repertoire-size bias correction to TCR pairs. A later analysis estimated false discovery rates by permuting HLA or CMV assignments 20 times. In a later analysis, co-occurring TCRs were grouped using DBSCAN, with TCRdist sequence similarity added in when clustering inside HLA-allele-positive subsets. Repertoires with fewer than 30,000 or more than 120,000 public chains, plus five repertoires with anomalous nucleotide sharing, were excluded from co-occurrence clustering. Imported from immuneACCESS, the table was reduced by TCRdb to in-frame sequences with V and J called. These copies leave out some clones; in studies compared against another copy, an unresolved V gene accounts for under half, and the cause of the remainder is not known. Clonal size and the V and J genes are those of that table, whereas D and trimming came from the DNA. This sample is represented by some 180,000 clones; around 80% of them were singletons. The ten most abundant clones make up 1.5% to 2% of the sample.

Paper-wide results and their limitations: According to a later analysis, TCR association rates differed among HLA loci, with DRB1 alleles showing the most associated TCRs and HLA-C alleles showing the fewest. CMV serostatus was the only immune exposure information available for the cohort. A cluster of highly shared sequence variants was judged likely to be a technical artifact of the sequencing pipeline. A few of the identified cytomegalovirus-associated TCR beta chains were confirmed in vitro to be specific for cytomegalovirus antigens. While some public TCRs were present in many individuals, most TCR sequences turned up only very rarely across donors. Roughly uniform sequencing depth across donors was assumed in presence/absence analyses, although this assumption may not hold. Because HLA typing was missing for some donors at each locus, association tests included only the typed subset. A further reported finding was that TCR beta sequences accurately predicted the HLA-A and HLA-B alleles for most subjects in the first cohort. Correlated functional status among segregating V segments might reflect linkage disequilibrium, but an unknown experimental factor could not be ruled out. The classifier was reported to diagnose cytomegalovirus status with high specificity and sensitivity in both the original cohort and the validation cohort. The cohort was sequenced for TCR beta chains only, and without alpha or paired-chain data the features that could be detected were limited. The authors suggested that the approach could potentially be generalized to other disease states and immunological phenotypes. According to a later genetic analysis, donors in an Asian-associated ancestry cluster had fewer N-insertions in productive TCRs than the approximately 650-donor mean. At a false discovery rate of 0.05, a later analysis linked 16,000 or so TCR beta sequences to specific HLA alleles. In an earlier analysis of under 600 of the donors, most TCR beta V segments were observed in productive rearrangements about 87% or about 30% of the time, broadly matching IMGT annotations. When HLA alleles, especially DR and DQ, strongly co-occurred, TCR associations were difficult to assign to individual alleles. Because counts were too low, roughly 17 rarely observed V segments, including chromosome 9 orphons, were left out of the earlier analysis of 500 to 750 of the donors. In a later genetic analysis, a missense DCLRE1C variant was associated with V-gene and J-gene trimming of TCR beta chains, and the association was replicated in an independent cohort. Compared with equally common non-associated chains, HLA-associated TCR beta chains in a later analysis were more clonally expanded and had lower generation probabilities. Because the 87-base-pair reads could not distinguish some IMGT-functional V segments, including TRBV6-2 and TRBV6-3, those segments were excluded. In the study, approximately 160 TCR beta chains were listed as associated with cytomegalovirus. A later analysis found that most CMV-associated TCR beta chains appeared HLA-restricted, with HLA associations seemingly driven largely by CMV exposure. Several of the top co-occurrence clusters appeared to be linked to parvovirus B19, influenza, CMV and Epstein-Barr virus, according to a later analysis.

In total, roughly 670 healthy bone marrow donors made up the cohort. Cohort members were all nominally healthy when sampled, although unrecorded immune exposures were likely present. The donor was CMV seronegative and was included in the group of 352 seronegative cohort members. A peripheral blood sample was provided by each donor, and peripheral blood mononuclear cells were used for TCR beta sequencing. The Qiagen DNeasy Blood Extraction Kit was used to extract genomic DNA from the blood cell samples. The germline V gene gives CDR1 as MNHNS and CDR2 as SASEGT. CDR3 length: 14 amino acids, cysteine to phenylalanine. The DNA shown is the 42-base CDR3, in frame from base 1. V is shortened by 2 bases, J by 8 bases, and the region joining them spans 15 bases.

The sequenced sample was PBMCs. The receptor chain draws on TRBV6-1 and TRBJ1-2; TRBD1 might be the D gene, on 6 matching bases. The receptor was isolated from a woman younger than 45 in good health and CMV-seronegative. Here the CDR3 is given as CASSEILQGRGYTF. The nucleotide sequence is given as TGTGCCAGCAGTGAAATCTTACAGGGAAGAGGCTACACCTTC.